What follows are 21 T cell receptor beta chains derived from one specimen sequenced in a study of T cell repertoires in cytomegalovirus infection. MiXCR, run by TCRdb on the reads, gives a single entry per CDR3 protein. The profile shows roughly 54,000 distinct CDR3 sequences, more than 25% of them singletons. No cognate antigen is known for these TCRs. The sample taken for sequencing was PBMCs, sequenced either directly or after in vitro stimulation (not recorded which). These TCRs come from a human donor in good health (CMV status not recorded). Some clones in this sample may be carry-over from other donors' samples.

A note on this clonotype: A junction boundary mismatches the germline segment, possibly from a read error. The V and J genes are TRBV6-2 or TRBV6-3 and TRBJ2-1, with D uncertain. Germline CDR1 reads MNHEY; CDR2 reads SVGEGT. CDR3 length: 15 residues. The CDR3 region is CASSYFAGSHNEQFF. The CDR3 DNA is TGTGCCAGCAGTTACTTTGCAGGCTCCCACAATGAGCAGTTCTTC.

This clonotype was picked up a small number of times. The chain carries TRBV7-9 and TRBJ1-1; D call uncertain. The germline V gene encodes CDR1 SEHNR and CDR2 FQNEAQ (reference sequence). V was cut by 5 bases and J by 10 bases, with 14 bases left in between. The CDR3 extends over 12 amino acids. CDR3 DNA: TGTGCCAGCAGCCCGACCCTGTTTGGAGCTTTCTTT. It encodes CASSPTLFGAFF.

V usage is TRBV4-1 and J usage is TRBJ1-3; no definite D call. In germline, CDR1 is MGHRA, CDR2 YSYEKL. V was clipped by 4 bases and J by 0 bases, with 7 bases between them. This CDR3 comprises 14 residues. The CDR3, as DNA: TGCGCCAGCAGCCCTGGTAGCTCTGGAAACACCATATATTTT. It translates to CASSPGSSGNTIYF.

Only a few counts were recorded for this clonotype. This rearrangement joins TRBV6-5 to TRBJ2-3; 7 bases fit TRBD2. Germline V gene lookup returns CDR1 MNHEY and CDR2 SVGAGI. This CDR3 comprises 11 residues. Trimming took 7 bases from V and 12 from J; bases not matched to a gene: 7. The CDR3 DNA reads as TGTGCCAGCAAGCGGGGACGTCGACAGTATTTT. As protein: CASKRGRRQYF.

This clonotype was recorded a few times. The V gene is TRBV12-3 or TRBV12-4, the J gene TRBJ2-1, with TRBD2 matching 9 bases. The trim removed 1 base at V and 5 bases at J, leaving 15 bases unmatched. The CDR3 runs 19 residues. The chain's CDR3 is CASSLVTGREGSGNNEQFF. CDR3 nucleotide sequence: TGTGCCAGCAGTTTAGTCACCGGGCGGGAGGGGAGCGGCAACAATGAGCAGTTCTTC.

CDR3 loop: CASSLGRGRGIQYF. CDR3 nucleotides: TGTGCCAGCAGCTTGGGCAGGGGGCGAGGCATTCAGTACTTC. This chain joins TRBV7-2 and TRBJ2-4; 8 nucleotides align to TRBD1. Germline-derived CDR1 and CDR2 are SGHTA and FQGNSA. The CDR3 sequence is 14 residues long. Trimming cost V 3 bases and J 9 bases; bases outside gene matches: 7.

This clonotype turned up a few times. The rearrangement uses TRBV6-5 and TRBJ1-2; D remains ambiguous. CDR1 and CDR2 (germline): MNHEY, SVGAGI. Deletions cut 8 bases from V and 2 bases from J, with 12 bases between. This CDR3 spans 13 amino acids. For the CDR3, the DNA is TGTGCCAGCCTGAAGGGCTGGAACTATGGCTACACCTTC. This codes for CASLKGWNYGYTF.

This chain connects TRBV10-3 to TRBJ1-5; D gene unclear. Germline CDR1 ENHRY, CDR2 SYGVKD. The CDR3 runs to 12 residues. Trimming shortened V by 4 bases and J by 2 bases, and 3 bases separated the two germline ends. The CDR3 loop is CAISGGNQPQHF. The CDR3 coding sequence is TGTGCCATCAGTGGTGGCAATCAGCCCCAGCATTTT.

There are a few counts of this clonotype. V gene TRBV7-9 combines with J gene TRBJ2-3; no firm D call. This CDR3 comprises 12 residues. Germline V gives CDR1 SEHNR, CDR2 FQNEAQ (reference sequence). V dropped 1 base and J dropped 6 bases, with 5 bases sitting between them. This chain's CDR3 is CASSLEADTQYF. The CDR3 nucleotides read TGTGCCAGCAGCTTAGAGGCGGATACGCAGTATTTT.

The CDR3 region has the DNA TGTGCCAGCAGACCGGGACTAGCGTCTCGCGAGCAGTACTTC. Amino acid sequence: CASRPGLASREQYF. The rearrangement uses TRBV2 and TRBJ2-7, with 10 nucleotides matching TRBD2. The germline V gene has CDR1 SNHLY and CDR2 FYNNEI. The trim removed 6 bases at V and 6 bases at J, leaving 8 bases unmatched. The CDR3 loop spans 14 amino acids.

The rearrangement uses TRBV6-2 or TRBV6-3 and TRBJ2-2, with D perhaps TRBD1 or TRBD2 (5 bases each). Germline assignment: CDR1 MNHEY and CDR2 SVGEGT. The CDR3 loop spans 14 amino acids. V was shortened by 5 bases and J by 1 base, with 8 bases between the two germline ends. CDR3 nucleotides: TGTGCCAGCAGTAAGGGGAGGAACACCGGGGAGCTGTTTTTT. Its translation: CASSKGRNTGELFF.

V usage is TRBV7-9 and J usage is TRBJ2-5, with D possibly being TRBD1 or TRBD2 (7 bases each). Trimming stripped 3 bases from V and 5 bases from J, with 22 bases between. The CDR3 sequence is 17 residues long. Germline lookup yields CDR1 SEHNR and CDR2 FQNEAQ (reference sequence). CDR3 nucleotides: TGTGCCAGCAGCTTTCCCCTAAACGACAGGGAGGGGGAGACCCAGTACTTC. Amino acid sequence: CASSFPLNDREGETQYF.

V and J are TRBV9 and TRBJ2-1; the match to TRBD2 covers 8 bases. The CDR3 totals 13 residues. Per germline, CDR1 SGDLS and CDR2 YYNGEE. V was pared by 0 bases and J by 9 bases, with 2 bases of the junction left unmatched. CDR3 region: CASSVVGRGEQFF. CDR3 DNA: TGTGCCAGCAGCGTAGTCGGGAGGGGTGAGCAGTTCTTC.

The chain combines TRBV6-8 with TRBJ2-3; D not certain. Trimming stripped 2 bases from V and 7 bases from J, with 4 bases between. The CDR3 length is 11 residues. Germline V gene lookup returns CDR1 MNHGY and CDR2 SAAAGT. The CDR3 DNA is TGTGCCAGCAGTTACGCGTATACGCAGTATTTT. The encoded protein is CASSYAYTQYF.

This clonotype was counted only a few times. The gene calls are TRBV7-6 and TRBJ2-5; D unresolved. V lost 5 bases, J lost 1 base, and 17 bases lay in between. The CDR3 has 16 residues. Germline V gene sequence: CDR1 SGHVS, CDR2 FNYEAQ. The CDR3 loop is CASSPLPYRTQETQYF. CDR3 nucleotides: TGTGCCAGCAGCCCCCTACCATACCGGACCCAAGAGACCCAGTACTTC.

V is TRBV27 and J is TRBJ2-3, with D possibly being TRBD1 or TRBD2 (6 bases each). The CDR3 is 15 amino acids. Germline CDR1 MNHEY, CDR2 SMNVEV (reference sequence). The V end was cut by 3 bases, the J end by 2 bases, with 12 bases between. CDR3 protein: CASSFGGGLTDTQYF. CDR3 nucleotide sequence: TGTGCCAGCAGTTTTGGTGGGGGGCTCACAGATACGCAGTATTTT.

Only a few counts were recorded for this clonotype. The V call is TRBV12-3 or TRBV12-4, the J call TRBJ2-1, with 8 bases fitting TRBD1. The V and J ends lost 6 bases and 1 base, in that order; junction bases with no gene match: 2. The CDR3 runs to 14 residues. CDR3 in DNA: TGTGCCAGCAGCCGACAGGGGTCCTACAATGAGCAGTTCTTC. Amino acids: CASSRQGSYNEQFF.

This clonotype showed up many times. The rearrangement joins TRBV29-1 to TRBJ2-1, with TRBD2 matching over 7 bases. J gave up 6 bases and V 8 bases, and 7 bases lay outside the gene matches. Germline lookup yields CDR1 SQVTM and CDR2 ANQGSEA. The CDR3 runs 12 residues. The CDR3 bases are TGCAGCACTCGGGACTACCCCAATGAGCAGTTCTTC. Translated, it gives CSTRDYPNEQFF.

About this clonotype: The CDR3 ends on some other residue instead of the conserved phenylalanine or tryptophan, so this is likely a read error. The chain has TRBV7-4 and TRBJ2-3; D is possibly TRBD1 (5 bases). The V and J ends lost 1 base and 3 bases respectively, with 17 bases between them. This CDR3 region has 17 residues. Germline V gene data show CDR1 as SGHVT and CDR2 as SQSDAQ. The CDR3 loop is CASSLEQDGRRTDTQYL. The CDR3 DNA reads TGTGCCAGCAGCTTAGAACAGGACGGCCGGAGAACAGATACGCAGTATCTT.

This clonotype was counted between two and nine times. The rearrangement joins TRBV7-2 to TRBJ1-2, with 10 nucleotides matching TRBD1. CDR1 SGHTA and CDR2 FQGNSA come from the germline V gene. The length of the CDR3 is 14 residues. Unmatched junction bases numbered 6, after V lost 4 bases and J lost 7 bases. DNA of the CDR3: TGTGCCAGCAGCTCGGGACAGGGGATAGGTGGCTACACCTTC. It codes for CASSSGQGIGGYTF.

The chain employs TRBV20-1 and TRBJ2-7; 7 bases fit TRBD2. Germline values: CDR1 DFQATT, CDR2 SNEGSKA (reference sequence). V was clipped by 4 bases and J by 1 base; unmatched bases: 10. This CDR3 is built from 15 residues. The chain's CDR3 is CSANPLTSRSYEQYF. DNA for the CDR3: TGCAGTGCTAACCCTCTGACTAGCCGTTCCTACGAGCAGTACTTC.